This T cell receptor beta chain is from a study of regulatory T cells in long-lasting Graves disease (TCRdb year 2021). As for the study more broadly: In the newly diagnosed Graves' disease group, patients had been taking antithyroid drugs for less than 3 months. Peripheral blood TCR sequencing and RNA sequencing compared persistent Graves' disease patients with newly diagnosed Graves' disease patients. The study was registered as a clinical trial and conducted in China. A total of around 35 samples underwent TCR sequencing: roughly 13 from persistent and about 20 from newly diagnosed Graves' disease patients.

This clonotype came up many times. The antigen this receptor binds is unknown. Base quality data are lacking; no much larger clone is found one base away. According to the germline V gene (reference sequence), CDR1 reads DFQATT and CDR2 reads SNEGSKA. From the cysteine up to the phenylalanine, the CDR3 has a length of 13 residues. The read is trimmed to its CDR3 DNA, 39 bases read in frame from base 1. At the junction V is shortened by 1 base and J by 10 bases; bases outside the gene matches: 10. The label giving this sample's time point can be read as: newly diagnosed GD, antithyroid drugs for less than 3 months. For both TCR sequencing and RNA sequencing, RNA was extracted from PBMCs in TRIzol. Graves' disease was diagnosed according to American Thyroid Association guidelines. Recruitment of patients was carried out at an endocrinology department in Xi'an, China. From each patient, nine milliliters of peripheral blood was collected into an EDTA anticoagulant tube. Ficoll Paque Plus density gradient separation was used to isolate PBMCs, and no further T cell sorting was performed. An Agilent 2100 Bioanalyzer and agarose gel were used to check RNA quality, while a NanoDrop 2000 measured RNA concentration.

Library creation used multiplex PCR. The data were produced on an Illumina HiSeq 4000. TCR beta libraries were built with iRepertoire HTBI primers and Arm-PCR amplification of CDR3 regions. Before sequencing, the PCR products went through gel purification. On the study's bioinformatics: Across samples, some 62 TRBV and roughly 13 TRBJ segments were identified and used for gene usage analysis of CDR3 amino acid clonotypes. Filtered high-quality paired reads were merged into contigs using COPE and FqMerger. BLAST was used to align contigs to the IMGT TRBV, TRBD and TRBJ reference genes, and CDR3 was defined following IMGT. Highly expanded clones were defined as clonotypes with a frequency above 0.1%. Shannon entropy served as the measure of repertoire diversity, while the Gini coefficient captured V-J evenness. A clonotype was considered public if more than one individual shared it. The public reads were reprocessed in TCRdb via fastp at Q25 and MiXCR, keeping in-frame beta chains. Every CDR3 protein is listed once, alongside the most common genes and DNA of its rows. It is TCRdb's table, rather than the study itself, that gives the V and J calls and clone size. The sample table records 520,000 or so distinct CDR3 sequences; around 11% of these occur just once. The top ten constitute about 8.9% of the sample.

Overall study results and their limits: Preferential use of TRBV28, TRBJ1-2 and TRBJ2-5 was observed in persistent disease, whereas TRBV20-1 and TRBJ2-1 were favored in newly diagnosed disease. The small sample size was acknowledged by the authors as a limitation that may reduce accuracy. Peripheral blood alone was examined, since thyroid tissue, which constituted the primary lesion, could not be accessed. Sequencing and analysis were restricted to the TCR beta chain. Persistent Graves' disease patients showed lower TCR Shannon entropy and fewer highly expanded clones than newly diagnosed patients, suggesting clonal expansion. Patients with persistent disease shared more public clonotypes (approximately 2,500) than newly diagnosed patients did (more than 900).

This sample was also put to use in a study of T cells in Graves' hyperthyroidism and ophthalmopathy. Looking at the second paper: Graves' hyperthyroidism was defined as stable when no progression to ophthalmopathy occurred over 18 months of follow-up. Hyperthyroidism patients were newly diagnosed, had a disease duration of under 2 months, and were aged 18 to 65 years. Exclusion was applied to patients with uncontrolled infections, other autoimmune diseases, pregnancy or lactation. Diagnoses were established on the basis of clinical symptoms, serum thyroxine and TRAb, thyroid ultrasound, and orbital computed tomography. A first-round RT-PCR of the TCR CDR3 used the HTBI primer set with the Qiagen OneStep RT-PCR kit. Blood samples also contained most of the expanded thyroid clonotypes (frequency above 0.001), which suggests that blood repertoires may reflect thyroid immune responses. Ophthalmopathy was separated from stable hyperthyroidism by a 13 V-J signature model, with 85% to 90% sensitivity and 81% to 82% specificity obtained in cross-validation and 80%/75% obtained in testing. In validation, the model predicted progression to ophthalmopathy with over 60% sensitivity and about 72% specificity, a median of 6.5 months before onset. A discovery cohort of approximately 100 patients, about 40 with Graves' ophthalmopathy and approximately 55 with stable Graves' hyperthyroidism, was used to find distinguishing TCR V-J signatures. Prospective prediction of ophthalmopathy was tested in an independent validation cohort of fewer than 20 hyperthyroidism patients and approximately 17 patients who later progressed to ophthalmopathy. For training and testing, the 100 patients in the discovery cohort were randomly divided in a 7:3 ratio. In roughly six Graves' hyperthyroidism patients, the study also compared T-cell repertoires from thyroid tissue with T-cell repertoires from blood. After sampling, hyperthyroidism patients received methimazole starting at 30 mg daily, and ophthalmopathy patients received high-dose intravenous methylprednisolone. A second multiplex PCR round built the libraries, followed by size selection and purification. Sequencing of the libraries was done on an Illumina HiSeq2000 using paired-end 100 bp reads. SOAPnuke was used to process the raw data, removing reads that contained adapters or uncalled bases, had a mean Phred below 15, or lacked an exact match to the constant primer or identifier. High-quality paired reads were merged using COPE v1.2.5, and each unique nucleotide sequence was defined as a clonotype. MiTCR v1.1 was used to align clonotypes to the IMGT TRBV, TRBD and TRBJ reference segments. Analysis was restricted to V-J combinations with a frequency above 0.0001, which covered 99.2% of repertoires. The TCS score was defined as the ratio of F50 (clonal expansion) to E x V (chaos), calculated using BLOSUM62-based TCRdist between CDR3 peptides within each V-J. Welch's t-statistics and random forest reduced roughly 540 V-J features to some 14, which were used in a naive Bayes classifier (R e1071). Sample size was not statistically predetermined, and investigators were not blinded to group allocation. According to the paper, TCR Vbeta CDR3 sequencing was carried out on 120 to 150 peripheral blood samples, which came from more than 40 ophthalmopathy, around 75 hyperthyroidism and roughly 17 progressor patients.

The receptor's source is a woman under 40 with Graves disease. Donor details come from another sample of the same person, matched by shared clones. The sequenced sample was peripheral blood mononuclear cells (PBMCs), obtained at new diagnosis, from a patient treated with antithyroid drugs. Recombination joined TRBV20-1 with TRBJ2-7, and TRBD1 aligns with 7 junction nucleotides. The CDR3 in this case is CSARGTGGIGQYF. The bases are TGCAGTGCTAGAGGGACAGGTGGAATCGGACAGTACTTC.